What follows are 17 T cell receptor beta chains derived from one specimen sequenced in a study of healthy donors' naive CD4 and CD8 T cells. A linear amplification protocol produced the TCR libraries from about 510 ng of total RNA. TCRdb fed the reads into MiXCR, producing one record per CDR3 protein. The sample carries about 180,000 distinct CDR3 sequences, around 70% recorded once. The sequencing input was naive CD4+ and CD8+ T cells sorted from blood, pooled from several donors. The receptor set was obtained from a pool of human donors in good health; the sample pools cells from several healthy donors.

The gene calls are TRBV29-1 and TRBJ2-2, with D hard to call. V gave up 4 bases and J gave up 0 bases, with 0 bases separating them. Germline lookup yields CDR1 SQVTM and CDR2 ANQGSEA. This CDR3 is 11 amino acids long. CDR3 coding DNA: TGCAGCGTTGCGAACACCGGGGAGCTGTTTTTT. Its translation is CSVANTGELFF.

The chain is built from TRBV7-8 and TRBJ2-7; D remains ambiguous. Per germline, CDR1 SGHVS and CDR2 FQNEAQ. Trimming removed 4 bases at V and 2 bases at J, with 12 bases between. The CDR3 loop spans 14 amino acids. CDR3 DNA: TGTGCCAGCAGCTACCCGACGGATCCCTACGAGCAGTACTTC. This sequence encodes CASSYPTDPYEQYF.

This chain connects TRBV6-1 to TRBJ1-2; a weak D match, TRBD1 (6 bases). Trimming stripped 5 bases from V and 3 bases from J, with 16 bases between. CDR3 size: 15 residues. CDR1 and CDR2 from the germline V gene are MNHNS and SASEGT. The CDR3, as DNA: TGTGCCAGCAGTTCCAGGGGAGATTTCGACTATGGCTACACCTTC. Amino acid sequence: CASSSRGDFDYGYTF.

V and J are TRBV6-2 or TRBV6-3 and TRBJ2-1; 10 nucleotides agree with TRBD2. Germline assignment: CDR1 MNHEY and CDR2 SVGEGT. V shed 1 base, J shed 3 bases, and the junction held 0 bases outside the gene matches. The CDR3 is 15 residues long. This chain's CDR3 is CASSYLAGGYNEQFF. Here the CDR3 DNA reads TGTGCCAGCAGTTACTTAGCGGGGGGCTACAATGAGCAGTTCTTC.

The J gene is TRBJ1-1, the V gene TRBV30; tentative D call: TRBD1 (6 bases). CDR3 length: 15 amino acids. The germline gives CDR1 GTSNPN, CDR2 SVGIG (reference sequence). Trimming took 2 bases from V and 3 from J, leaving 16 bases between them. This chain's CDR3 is CAWSPRGHGYTEAFF. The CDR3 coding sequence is TGTGCCTGGAGTCCGCGGGGACACGGGTACACTGAAGCTTTCTTT. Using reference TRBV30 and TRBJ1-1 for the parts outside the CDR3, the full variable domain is SQTIHQWPATLVQPVGSPLSLECTVEGTSNPNLYWYRQAAGRGLQLLFYSVGIGQISSEVPQNLSASRPQDRQFILSSKKLLLSDSGFYLCAWSPRGHGYTEAFFGQGTRLTVV.

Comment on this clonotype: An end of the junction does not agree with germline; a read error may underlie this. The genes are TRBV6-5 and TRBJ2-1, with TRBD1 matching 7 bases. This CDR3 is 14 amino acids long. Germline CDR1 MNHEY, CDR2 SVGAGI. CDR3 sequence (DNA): TGTGCCAGCAGTGACAGGGAGTGGTACAATGAGCAGTTCTTT. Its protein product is CASSDREWYNEQFF.

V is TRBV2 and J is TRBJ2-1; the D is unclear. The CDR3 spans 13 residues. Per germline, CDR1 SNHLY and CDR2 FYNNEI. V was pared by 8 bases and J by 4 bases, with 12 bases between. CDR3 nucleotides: TGTGCCAGCTCCGGGCAGTCATACAATGAGCAGTTCTTC. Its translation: CASSGQSYNEQFF.

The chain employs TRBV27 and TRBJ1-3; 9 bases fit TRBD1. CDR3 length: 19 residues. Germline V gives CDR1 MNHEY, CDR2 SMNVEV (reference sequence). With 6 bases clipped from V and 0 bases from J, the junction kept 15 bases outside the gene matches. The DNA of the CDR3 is TGTGCCAGCAGCATGGGGGCCTCGGGACAGGGAATCTCTGGAAACACCATATATTTT. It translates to CASSMGASGQGISGNTIYF.

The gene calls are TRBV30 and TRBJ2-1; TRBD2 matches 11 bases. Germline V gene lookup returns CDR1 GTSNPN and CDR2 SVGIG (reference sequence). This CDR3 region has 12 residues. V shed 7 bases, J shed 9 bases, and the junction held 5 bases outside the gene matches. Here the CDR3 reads CAFSGRASEQFF. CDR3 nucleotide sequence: TGTGCCTTTAGCGGGAGGGCCAGTGAGCAGTTCTTC.

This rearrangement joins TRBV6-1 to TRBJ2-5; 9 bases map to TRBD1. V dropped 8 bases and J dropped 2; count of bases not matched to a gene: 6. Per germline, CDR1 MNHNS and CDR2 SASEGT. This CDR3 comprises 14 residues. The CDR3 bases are TGTGCCAGCGCACCGACAGGGGGGCAAGAGACCCAGTACTTC. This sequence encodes CASAPTGGQETQYF.

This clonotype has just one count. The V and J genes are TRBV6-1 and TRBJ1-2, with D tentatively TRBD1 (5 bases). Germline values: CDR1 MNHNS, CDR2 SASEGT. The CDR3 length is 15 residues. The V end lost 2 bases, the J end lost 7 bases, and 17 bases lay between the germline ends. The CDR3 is CASSEPPGRITGYTF. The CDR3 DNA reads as TGTGCCAGCAGTGAACCCCCGGGACGGATAACTGGCTACACCTTC.

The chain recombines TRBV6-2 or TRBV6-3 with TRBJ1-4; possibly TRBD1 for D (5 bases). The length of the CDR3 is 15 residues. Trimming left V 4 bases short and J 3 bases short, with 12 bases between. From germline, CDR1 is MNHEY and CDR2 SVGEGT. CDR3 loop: CASSSRQIPNEKLFF. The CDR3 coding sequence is TGTGCCAGCAGTTCGCGACAGATTCCTAATGAAAAACTGTTTTTT.

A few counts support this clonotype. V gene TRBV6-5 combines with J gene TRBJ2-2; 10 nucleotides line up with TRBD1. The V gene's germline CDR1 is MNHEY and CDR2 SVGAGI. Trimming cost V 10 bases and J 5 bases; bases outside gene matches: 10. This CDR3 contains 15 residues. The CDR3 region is CATRPGQGRTGELFF. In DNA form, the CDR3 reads TGTGCCACTCGTCCGGGACAGGGGAGGACCGGGGAGCTGTTTTTT.

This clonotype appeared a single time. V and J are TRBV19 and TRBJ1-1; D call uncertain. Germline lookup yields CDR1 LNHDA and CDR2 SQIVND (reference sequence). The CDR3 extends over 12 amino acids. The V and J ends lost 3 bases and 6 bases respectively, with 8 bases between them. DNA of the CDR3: TGTGCCAGTAGTATGGGTGAAGCTGAAGCTTTCTTT. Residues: CASSMGEAEAFF. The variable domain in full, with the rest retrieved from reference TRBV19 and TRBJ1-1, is DGGITQSPKYLFRKEGQNVTLSCEQNLNHDAMYWYRQDPGQGLRLIYYSQIVNDFQKGDIAEGYSVSREKKESFPLTVTSAQKNPTAFYLCASSMGEAEAFFGQGTRLTVV.

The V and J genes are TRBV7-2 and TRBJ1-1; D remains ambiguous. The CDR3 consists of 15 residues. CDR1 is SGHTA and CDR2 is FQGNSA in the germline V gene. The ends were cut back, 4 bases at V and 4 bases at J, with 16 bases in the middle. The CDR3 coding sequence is TGTGCCAGCAGCTCCGGAGGCCCGGTGGGCACTGAAGCTTTCTTT. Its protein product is CASSSGGPVGTEAFF.

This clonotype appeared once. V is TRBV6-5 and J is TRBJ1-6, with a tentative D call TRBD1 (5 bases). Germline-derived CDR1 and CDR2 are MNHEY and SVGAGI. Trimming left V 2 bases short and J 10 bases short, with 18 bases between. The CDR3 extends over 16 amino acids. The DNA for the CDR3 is TGTGCCAGCAGTTACGTGGACTGGGGGTTCGGCTCACCCCTCCACTTT. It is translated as CASSYVDWGFGSPLHF.

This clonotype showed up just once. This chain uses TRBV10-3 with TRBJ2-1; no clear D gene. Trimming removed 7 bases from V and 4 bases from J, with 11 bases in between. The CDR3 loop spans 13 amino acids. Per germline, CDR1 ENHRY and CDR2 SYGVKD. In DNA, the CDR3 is TGTGCCATCATAGACTTCCGGTACAATGAGCAGTTCTTC. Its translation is CAIIDFRYNEQFF.